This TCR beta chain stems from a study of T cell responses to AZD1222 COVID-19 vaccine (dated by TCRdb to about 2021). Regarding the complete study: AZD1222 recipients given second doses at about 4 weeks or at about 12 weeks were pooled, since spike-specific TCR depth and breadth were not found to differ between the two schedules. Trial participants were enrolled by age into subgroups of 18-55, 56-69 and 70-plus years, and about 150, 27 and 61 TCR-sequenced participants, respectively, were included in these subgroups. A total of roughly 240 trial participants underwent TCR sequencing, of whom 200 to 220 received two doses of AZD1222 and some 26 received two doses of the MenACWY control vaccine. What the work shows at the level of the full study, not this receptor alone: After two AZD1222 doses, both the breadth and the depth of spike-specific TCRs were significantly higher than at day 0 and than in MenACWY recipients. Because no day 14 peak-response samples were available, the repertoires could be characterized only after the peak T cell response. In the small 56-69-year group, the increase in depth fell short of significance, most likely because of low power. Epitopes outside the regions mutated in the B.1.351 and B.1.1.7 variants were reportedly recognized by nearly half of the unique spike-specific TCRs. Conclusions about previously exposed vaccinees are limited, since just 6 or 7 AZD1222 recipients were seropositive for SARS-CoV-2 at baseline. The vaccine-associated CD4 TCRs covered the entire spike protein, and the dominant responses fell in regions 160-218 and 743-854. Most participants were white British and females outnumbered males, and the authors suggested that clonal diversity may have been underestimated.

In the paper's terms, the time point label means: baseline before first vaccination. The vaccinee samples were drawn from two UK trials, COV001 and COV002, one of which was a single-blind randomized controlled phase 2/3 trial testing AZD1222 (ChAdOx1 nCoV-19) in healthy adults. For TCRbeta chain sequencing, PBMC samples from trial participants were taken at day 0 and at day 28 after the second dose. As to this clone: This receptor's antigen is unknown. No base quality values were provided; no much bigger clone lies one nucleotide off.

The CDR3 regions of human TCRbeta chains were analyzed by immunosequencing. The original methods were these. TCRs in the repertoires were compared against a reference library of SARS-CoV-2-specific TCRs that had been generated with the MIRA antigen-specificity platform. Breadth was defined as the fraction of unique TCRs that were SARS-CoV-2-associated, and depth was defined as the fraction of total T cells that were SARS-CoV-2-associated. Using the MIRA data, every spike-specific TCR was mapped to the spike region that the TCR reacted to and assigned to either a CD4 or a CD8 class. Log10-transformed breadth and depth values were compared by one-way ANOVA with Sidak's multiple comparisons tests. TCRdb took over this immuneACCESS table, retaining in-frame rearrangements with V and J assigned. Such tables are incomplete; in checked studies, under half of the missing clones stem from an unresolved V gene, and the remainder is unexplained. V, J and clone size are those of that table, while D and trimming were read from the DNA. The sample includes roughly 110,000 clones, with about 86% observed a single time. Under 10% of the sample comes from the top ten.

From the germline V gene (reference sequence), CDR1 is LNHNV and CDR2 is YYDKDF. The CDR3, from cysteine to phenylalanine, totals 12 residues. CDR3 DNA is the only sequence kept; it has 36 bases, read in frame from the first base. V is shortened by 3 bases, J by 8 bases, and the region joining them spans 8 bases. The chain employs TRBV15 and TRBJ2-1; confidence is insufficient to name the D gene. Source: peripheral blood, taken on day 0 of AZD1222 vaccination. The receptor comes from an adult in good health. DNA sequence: TGTGCCACCAGCAGGCCGACGGATGAGCAGTTCTTC. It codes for CATSRPTDEQFF.